This entry describes one TCR beta chain. This sample was taken from a study of blood T cell repertoires in COVID-19. Whole-study context: Some COVID-19 samples were acute and others convalescent; all came from the United States, Italy and Spain.

Clones were sequenced by immunoSEQ multiplex PCR, and TCRdb holds only the in-frame ones, with some missing. The sample yields under 250,000 clones, around four fifths seen once. CDR1 is MNHEY, CDR2 SMNVEV, per germline (reference sequence). CDR3 length equals 14 residues. V shed 5 bases and J 2 bases; nucleotides not matched to a gene: 6. Sequenced input: peripheral blood. This TCR derives from a woman between 50 and 59 years old with acute or convalescent COVID-19. The J gene is TRBJ2-7, the V gene TRBV27, with TRBD1 matching 7 bases. The CDR3, as DNA: TGTGCCAGCAGTCCAAGGACAGGAGCCTACGAGCAGTACTTC. It codes for CASSPRTGAYEQYF.